The 2 T cell receptor beta chains in this list originate from one sample, sequenced in a study of blood T cell repertoires in COVID-19. Only in-frame clones appear in the TCRdb table, and some are missing; sequencing was by immunoSEQ multiplex PCR. The data contain 200,000 to 250,000 clones, 85% to 90% of them singletons. Sample: PBMCs or T cells enriched from blood (not recorded which). All receptors come from a man aged 25-45 years who had recovered from COVID-19.

This clone was seen only a few times. The chain carries TRBV15 and TRBJ1-2; D is perhaps TRBD1 (6 bases). Germline assignment: CDR1 LNHNV and CDR2 YYDKDF (reference sequence). This CDR3 spans 15 amino acids. Trimming stripped 0 bases from V and 6 bases from J, with 14 bases between. The CDR3, as DNA: TGTGCCACCAGCAGAGATACAGGGAAGAATGATGGCTACACCTTC. Amino acid sequence: CATSRDTGKNDGYTF.

The CDR3 nucleotides are TGCGCCAGCAGTGAGTCCGGGACAGGGTCCTTCAATCAGCCCCAGCATTTT. Residues: CASSESGTGSFNQPQHF. The chain joins TRBV10-2 to TRBJ1-5; 9 nucleotides match TRBD1. The ends lost 0 bases at V and 3 bases at J; junction bases unmatched: 6. The CDR3 extends over 17 amino acids. Germline-derived CDR1 and CDR2 are WSHSY and SAAADI.